Each of the 28 T cell receptor beta chains below was sequenced from the same sample in a study of PD-L1 blockade in urothelial cancer. Measured with immunoSEQ multiplex PCR; TCRdb has only the in-frame clones, and not every one. The sample lists tens of thousands of clones, approximately 80% occurring once. The sequencing used PBMCs, collected around atezolizumab (anti-PD-L1) treatment. These TCRs come from a man in his 70s with urothelial cancer.

The chain couples TRBV5-1 to TRBJ2-2, with 7 bases fitting TRBD1. There are 15 residues in the CDR3. Germline V gene sequence: CDR1 SGHRS, CDR2 YFSETQ. J lost 5 bases, V lost 4 bases, and 8 bases had no gene match. CDR3 region: CASSKPGQRTGELFF. The DNA of the CDR3 is TGCGCCAGCAGCAAACCGGGACAGCGTACCGGGGAGCTGTTTTTT.

The V call is TRBV28, the J call TRBJ2-1, with 7 bases matching TRBD2. V lost 5 bases and J lost 5; bases outside the gene matches: 9. Germline CDR1 reads MDHEN; CDR2 reads SYDVKM. CDR3 length: 15 amino acids. CDR3 loop: CASSPPAGSNNEQFF. CDR3 DNA sequence: TGTGCCAGCAGTCCCCCAGCGGGGTCGAACAATGAGCAGTTCTTC.

The CDR3 region is CSVEAPASGGNEQFF. In DNA form, the CDR3 reads TGCAGCGTTGAAGCCCCGGCTAGCGGGGGCAATGAGCAGTTCTTC. This rearrangement joins TRBV29-1 to TRBJ2-1, with 10 bases that match TRBD2. The length of the CDR3 is 15 residues. The germline CDR1 and CDR2 sequences are SQVTM and ANQGSEA. The trim removed 1 base at V and 6 bases at J, leaving 6 bases unmatched.

The chain employs TRBV6-1 and TRBJ1-2, with D perhaps TRBD1 (6 bases). The V gene's germline CDR1 is MNHNS and CDR2 SASEGT. Trimming pared 3 bases from V and 4 bases from J, leaving 9 bases between. The CDR3 totals 13 residues. The CDR3 DNA sequence: TGTGCCAGCAGTGACACAGGGTCCTATGGCTACACCTTC. The encoded protein is CASSDTGSYGYTF.

This sequence joins TRBV29-1 and TRBJ1-1; 7 bases agree with TRBD1. Looked up from germline, CDR1 is SQVTM and CDR2 is ANQGSEA. There are 13 residues in the CDR3. The V segment lost 5 bases and the J segment 6 bases; nucleotides outside the gene matches: 9. The CDR3 here is CSVLQGRFAEAFF. The DNA of the CDR3 is TGCAGCGTTCTACAGGGGAGGTTCGCTGAAGCTTTCTTT. Looking up the rest from reference TRBV29-1 and TRBJ1-1 gives the full variable domain: SAVISQKPSRDICQRGTSLTIQCQVDSQVTMMFWYRQQPGQSLTLIATANQGSEATYESGFVIDKFPISRPNLTFSTLTVSNMSPEDSSIYLCSVLQGRFAEAFFGQGTRLTVV.

The genes are TRBV2 and TRBJ2-5; 7 bases are shared with TRBD2. CDR3 length: 13 residues. The J segment lost 2 bases and the V segment lost 9 bases, leaving 6 bases of the junction unmatched. Germline loops: CDR1 SNHLY, CDR2 FYNNEI. This CDR3 is CARERDSQETQYF. CDR3 bases: TGTGCCAGGGAGCGGGACTCACAAGAGACCCAGTACTTC.

This chain links TRBV9 with TRBJ2-5; 8 nucleotides align to TRBD2. The CDR3 spans 16 residues. CDR1 is SGDLS and CDR2 is YYNGEE in the germline V gene. V shed 0 bases, J shed 2 bases, and the junction held 6 bases outside the gene matches. The CDR3, as DNA: TGTGCCAGCAGCGTAGGTAGTGGCGGGGGGCAAGAGACCCAGTACTTC. It specifies CASSVGSGGGQETQYF.

This chain connects TRBV30 to TRBJ2-5; TRBD1 matches at 7 bases. The CDR3 totals 14 residues. V gave up 3 bases and J gave up 3 bases; unmatched junction bases: 7. Germline V gene data show CDR1 as GTSNPN and CDR2 as SVGIG (reference sequence). CDR3 protein: CAWSVTGEKETQYF. The DNA of the CDR3 is TGTGCCTGGAGCGTAACAGGGGAAAAAGAGACCCAGTACTTC.

This chain connects TRBV7-3 to TRBJ2-1, with D maybe TRBD2 (6 bases). Trimming pared 2 bases from V and 9 bases from J, leaving 11 bases between. This CDR3 is built from 13 residues. The germline V gene has CDR1 SGHTA and CDR2 FQGTGA. CDR3 sequence (DNA): TGTGCCAGCAGCTTAGGGAGGCTTAGTGAGCAGTTCTTC. Its translation: CASSLGRLSEQFF. Filled out from reference TRBV7-3 and TRBJ2-1, the complete variable domain reads GAGVSQTPSNKVTEKGKYVELRCDPISGHTALYWYRQSLGQGPEFLIYFQGTGAADDSGLPNDRFFAVRPEGSVSTLKIQRTERGDSAVYLCASSLGRLSEQFFGPGTRLTVL.

V is TRBV11-3 and J is TRBJ1-1; TRBD1 agrees at 9 bases. CDR1 is SGHNT and CDR2 is YENEEA in the germline V gene. The ends lost 5 bases at V and 1 base at J; junction bases unmatched: 8. The CDR3 covers 16 residues. In DNA form, the CDR3 reads TGTGCCAGCAGCCTCGGGACAGGGAGAGGGAACACTGAAGCTTTCTTT. Translation: CASSLGTGRGNTEAFF.

This chain uses TRBV18 with TRBJ2-2, with a tentative D call TRBD1 (5 bases). The CDR3 covers 14 residues. Germline CDR1 and CDR2: KGHSH and LQKENI. Between the trimmed V and J ends, which lost 6 bases and 4 bases, there was a span of 12 bases. CDR3 DNA sequence: TGTGCCAGCTCTCCTACAGGAACCACCGGGGAGCTGTTTTTT. Protein: CASSPTGTTGELFF.

This clone was recorded at least ten times. The chain recombines TRBV11-3 with TRBJ1-1; 9 nucleotides agree with TRBD1. Germline loops: CDR1 SGHNT, CDR2 YENEEA. J was trimmed by 7 bases and V by 6 bases; bases with no gene match: 6. CDR3 length equals 13 residues. The CDR3 DNA reads as TGTGCCAGCAGTTTACAGGGGGCCAATGAAGCTTTCTTT. Its protein product is CASSLQGANEAFF.

The chain is built from TRBV5-1 and TRBJ2-2, with 7 nucleotides matching TRBD1. The CDR3 sequence is 16 residues long. The J segment lost 6 bases and the V segment lost 3 bases, leaving 11 bases of the junction unmatched. CDR1 and CDR2 (germline): SGHRS, YFSETQ. The CDR3 spells CASSSGTVKGPGELFF. The CDR3 nucleotides read TGCGCCAGCAGCTCAGGGACAGTCAAAGGTCCCGGGGAGCTGTTTTTT. The variable domain in full, with the rest retrieved from reference TRBV5-1 and TRBJ2-2, is KAGVTQTPRYLIKTRGQQVTLSCSPISGHRSVSWYQQTPGQGLQFLFEYFSETQRNKGNFPGRFSGRQFSNSRSEMNVSTLELGDSALYLCASSSGTVKGPGELFFGEGSRLTVL.

The chain uses TRBV7-9 and TRBJ1-4; TRBD1 might be the D (5 bases). V dropped 2 bases and J dropped 4 bases, with 17 bases sitting between them. The CDR3 runs to 17 residues. Looked up from germline, CDR1 is SEHNR and CDR2 is FQNEAQ (reference sequence). The CDR3 nucleotides read TGTGCCAGCAGCTTAAGGGGTGCCGGCAGGGATAATGAAAAACTGTTTTTT. Its protein product is CASSLRGAGRDNEKLFF.

DNA of the CDR3: TGCGCCAGCAGCCTCGACGGGTTCGAGCAGTACTTC. Protein: CASSLDGFEQYF. The rearrangement uses TRBV5-1 and TRBJ2-7; no reliable D call. The CDR3 contains 12 residues. Germline CDR1 SGHRS, CDR2 YFSETQ. Trimming pared 4 bases from V and 6 bases from J, leaving 11 bases between. The variable domain in full, completed from reference TRBV5-1 and TRBJ2-7, reads KAGVTQTPRYLIKTRGQQVTLSCSPISGHRSVSWYQQTPGQGLQFLFEYFSETQRNKGNFPGRFSGRQFSNSRSEMNVSTLELGDSALYLCASSLDGFEQYFGPGTRLTVT.

This clone was recorded only once. This CDR3 is also generated by other DNA sequences in the sample. This chain connects TRBV7-8 to TRBJ2-7; 7 bases agree with TRBD1. This CDR3 region has 13 residues. The V gene end was trimmed by 5 bases and the J gene end by 2 bases; junction bases not matched to a gene: 3. Per the germline V gene, CDR1 is SGHVS and CDR2 is FQNEAQ. CDR3 loop: CASSRDRAYEQYF. In DNA, the CDR3 is TGTGCCAGCAGCCGGGACAGAGCCTACGAGCAGTACTTC.

This clone has just one count. The V and J genes are TRBV15 and TRBJ1-3, with D perhaps matching TRBD1 (5 bases). The V gene's germline CDR1 is LNHNV and CDR2 YYDKDF (reference sequence). Trimming pared 6 bases from V and 7 bases from J, leaving 13 bases between. The CDR3 length is 13 residues. CDR3 protein: CATREGLGNTIYF. In nucleotides, the CDR3 is TGTGCCACCAGGGAGGGACTTGGCAACACCATATATTTT.

This chain links TRBV6-6 with TRBJ2-3, with D tentatively TRBD2 (6 bases). From germline, CDR1 is MNHNY and CDR2 SVGAGI (reference sequence). Between the trimmed V and J ends, which lost 7 bases and 4 bases, there was a span of 12 bases. The CDR3 totals 13 residues. This CDR3 is CASNGGASDTQYF. CDR3 bases: TGTGCCAGCAATGGCGGGGCCTCAGATACGCAGTATTTT.

V is TRBV28 and J is TRBJ2-7, with D possibly TRBD1 on 6 matching bases. This CDR3 has 11 residues. Germline lookup yields CDR1 MDHEN and CDR2 SYDVKM. Trimming removed 7 bases from V and 6 bases from J, with 10 bases in between. CDR3 sequence reads: CASIQGAEQYF. DNA for the CDR3: TGTGCCAGCATACAGGGCGCCGAGCAGTACTTC.

A few counts support this clone. This chain links TRBV4-2 with TRBJ2-3; TRBD2 aligns across 9 bases. Trimming took 0 bases from V and 4 from J; bases not matched to a gene: 5. This CDR3 is built from 16 residues. Germline V CDR1 and CDR2: LGHNA, YNFKEQ. The CDR3 loop is CASSQDLTSGSDTQYF. Written as DNA, the CDR3 is TGTGCCAGCAGCCAAGATCTAACTAGCGGGTCAGATACGCAGTATTTT.

This clone appeared once. This chain uses TRBV5-4 with TRBJ2-7; no firm D call. The V end lost 4 bases, the J end lost 12 bases, and 20 bases lay between the germline ends. There are 13 residues in the CDR3. The V gene's germline CDR1 is SGHNT and CDR2 YYREEE (reference sequence). The CDR3 is CASSPAGNLPTYF. The CDR3 bases are TGTGCCAGCAGCCCCGCCGGTAACCTCCCAACGTACTTC.

The rearrangement joins TRBV27 to TRBJ1-4, with 8 bases matching TRBD1. This CDR3 region has 17 residues. Germline V CDR1 and CDR2: MNHEY, SMNVEV (reference sequence). Trimming cost V 7 bases and J 2 bases; bases outside gene matches: 12. CDR3 in DNA: TGTGCCAGCACCTCCGGAGCAGGGGGCGAGACTAATGAAAAACTGTTTTTT. Translating it yields CASTSGAGGETNEKLFF.

V is TRBV19 and J is TRBJ1-1; TRBD1 aligns across 9 bases. Trimming cost V 4 bases and J 5 bases; bases outside gene matches: 2. The CDR3 is 13 residues long. CDR1 and CDR2 from the germline V gene are LNHDA and SQIVND (reference sequence). The CDR3 spells CASSKQGATEAFF. The CDR3 coding sequence is TGTGCCAGTAGTAAACAGGGGGCAACTGAAGCTTTCTTT.

This chain joins TRBV7-2 and TRBJ2-1; D unclear. The CDR3 is 13 residues long. Trimming shortened V by 1 base and J by 3 bases, and 4 bases separated the two germline ends. The V gene's germline CDR1 is SGHTA and CDR2 FQGNSA. CDR3 coding DNA: TGTGCCAGCAGCTTAGACAGCTACAATGAGCAGTTCTTC. It yields the protein CASSLDSYNEQFF.

The chain carries TRBV5-8 and TRBJ2-3, with TRBD1 identical over 10 bases. V was pared by 5 bases and J by 3 bases, with 9 bases of the junction left unmatched. This CDR3 comprises 16 residues. CDR1 SGHTS and CDR2 YDEGEE come from the germline V gene. CDR3 amino acids: CASSFHRQGATDTQYF. CDR3 in DNA: TGTGCCAGCAGTTTTCACCGACAGGGGGCAACAGATACGCAGTATTTT.

The gene calls are TRBV7-2 and TRBJ1-1, with D maybe TRBD1 (6 bases). This CDR3 spans 17 amino acids. Deletions cut 2 bases from V and 0 bases from J, with 16 bases between. CDR1 is SGHTA and CDR2 is FQGNSA in the germline V gene. CDR3 in amino acids: CASSLSGVQGLNTEAFF. CDR3 DNA sequence: TGTGCCAGCAGCTTAAGTGGGGTACAGGGCCTGAACACTGAAGCTTTCTTT. Complete variable domain (other parts from reference TRBV7-2 and TRBJ1-1): GAGVSQSPSNKVTEKGKDVELRCDPISGHTALYWYRQSLGQGLEFLIYFQGNSAPDKSGLPSDRFSAERTGGSVSTLTIQRTQQEDSAVYLCASSLSGVQGLNTEAFFGQGTRLTVV.

V usage is TRBV5-6 and J usage is TRBJ1-2, with D possibly matching TRBD1 (6 bases). Germline values: CDR1 SGHDT, CDR2 YYEEEE. The CDR3 sequence is 14 residues long. V lost 4 bases and J lost 10, with 20 bases in between. DNA of the CDR3: TGTGCCAGCAGCCCGTGGGGGGGCCTCGAGGACTACACCTTC. It translates to CASSPWGGLEDYTF.

Here the CDR3 reads CASSQVGQTTDTQYF. As DNA, the CDR3 is TGCGCCAGCAGCCAAGTGGGGCAGACCACAGATACGCAGTATTTT. This chain uses TRBV4-1 with TRBJ2-3, with D maybe TRBD1 (5 bases). Germline assignment: CDR1 MGHRA and CDR2 YSYEKL. This CDR3 is built from 15 residues. V was cut by 1 base and J by 2 bases, with 10 bases left in between.